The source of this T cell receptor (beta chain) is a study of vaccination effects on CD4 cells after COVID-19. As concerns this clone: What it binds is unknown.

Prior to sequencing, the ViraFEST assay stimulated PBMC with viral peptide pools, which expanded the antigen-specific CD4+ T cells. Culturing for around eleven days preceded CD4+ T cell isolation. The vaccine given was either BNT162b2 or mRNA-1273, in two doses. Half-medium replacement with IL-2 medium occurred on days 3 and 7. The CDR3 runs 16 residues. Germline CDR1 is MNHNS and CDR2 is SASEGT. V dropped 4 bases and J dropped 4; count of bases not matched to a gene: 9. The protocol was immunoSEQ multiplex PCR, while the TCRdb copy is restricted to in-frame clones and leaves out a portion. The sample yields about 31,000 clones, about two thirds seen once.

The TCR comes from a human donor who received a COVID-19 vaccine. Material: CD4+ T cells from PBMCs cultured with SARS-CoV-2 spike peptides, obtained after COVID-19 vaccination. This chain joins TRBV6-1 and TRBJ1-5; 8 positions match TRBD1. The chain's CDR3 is CASSVNRDRSNQPQHF. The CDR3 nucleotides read TGTGCCAGCAGTGTAAACCGGGACAGGTCTAATCAGCCCCAGCATTTT.